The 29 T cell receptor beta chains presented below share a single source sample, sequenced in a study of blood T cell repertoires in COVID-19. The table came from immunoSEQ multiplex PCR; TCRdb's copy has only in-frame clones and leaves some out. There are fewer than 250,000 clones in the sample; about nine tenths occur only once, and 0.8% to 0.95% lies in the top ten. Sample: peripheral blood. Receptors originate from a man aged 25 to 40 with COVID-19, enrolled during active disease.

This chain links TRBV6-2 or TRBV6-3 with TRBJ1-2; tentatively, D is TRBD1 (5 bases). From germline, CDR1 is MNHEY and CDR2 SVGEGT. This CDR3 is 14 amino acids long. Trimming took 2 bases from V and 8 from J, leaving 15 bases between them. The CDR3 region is CASSYRGSLDGYTF. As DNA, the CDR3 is TGTGCCAGCAGTTACAGGGGATCCCTTGACGGCTACACCTTC.

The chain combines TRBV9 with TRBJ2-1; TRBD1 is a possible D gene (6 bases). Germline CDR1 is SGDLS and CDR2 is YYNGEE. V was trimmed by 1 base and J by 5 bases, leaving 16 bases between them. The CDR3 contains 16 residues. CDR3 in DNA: TGTGCCAGCAGCGTATATGCAGGGGAAGCCCACAATGAGCAGTTCTTC. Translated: CASSVYAGEAHNEQFF.

In DNA, the CDR3 is TGTGCCAGCAGCCTCGATAGCGGGGGGGCCACCGGGGAGCTGTTTTTT. Its protein is CASSLDSGGATGELFF. J is TRBJ2-2 and V is TRBV11-2; 11 nucleotides agree with TRBD2. The germline V gene has CDR1 SGHAT and CDR2 FQNNGV. This CDR3 is 16 amino acids long. The junction had 6 bases not matched to a gene; V was cut back by 5 bases and J by 4 bases.

CDR3 bases: TGTGCCAGCAGGCCGGGACAGGGTTTCGAGCAGTACTTC. Translated: CASRPGQGFEQYF. The chain joins TRBV28 to TRBJ2-7, with 9 bases that match TRBD1. V was clipped by 6 bases and J by 6 bases; unmatched bases: 6. There are 13 residues in the CDR3. Germline-derived CDR1 and CDR2 are MDHEN and SYDVKM.

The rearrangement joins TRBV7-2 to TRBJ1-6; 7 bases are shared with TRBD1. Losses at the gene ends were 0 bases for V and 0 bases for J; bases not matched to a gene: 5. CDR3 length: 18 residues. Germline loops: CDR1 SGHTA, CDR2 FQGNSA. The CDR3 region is CASSLADRARSYNSPLHF. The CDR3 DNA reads TGTGCCAGCAGCTTAGCAGACAGGGCCCGCTCCTATAATTCACCCCTCCACTTT.

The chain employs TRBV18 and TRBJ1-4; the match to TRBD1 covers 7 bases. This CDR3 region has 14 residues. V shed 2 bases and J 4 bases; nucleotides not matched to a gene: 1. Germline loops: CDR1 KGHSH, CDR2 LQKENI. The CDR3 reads CASSPNRGNEKLFF. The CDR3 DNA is TGTGCCAGCTCACCAAACAGGGGTAATGAAAAACTGTTTTTT.

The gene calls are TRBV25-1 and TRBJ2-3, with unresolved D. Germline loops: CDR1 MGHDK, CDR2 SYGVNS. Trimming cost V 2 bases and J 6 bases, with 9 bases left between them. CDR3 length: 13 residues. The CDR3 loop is CASSEPLRDTQYF. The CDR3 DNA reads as TGTGCCAGCAGTGAACCACTCCGGGATACGCAGTATTTT.

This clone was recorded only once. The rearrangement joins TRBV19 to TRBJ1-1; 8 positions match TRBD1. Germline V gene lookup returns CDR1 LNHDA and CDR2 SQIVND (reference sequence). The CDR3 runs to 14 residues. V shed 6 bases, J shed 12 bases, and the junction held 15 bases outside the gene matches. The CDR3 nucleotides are TGTGCCAGTAGCACCGGCGGACAGGGAGGAGTACCTTTCTTT. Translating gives CASSTGGQGGVPFF.

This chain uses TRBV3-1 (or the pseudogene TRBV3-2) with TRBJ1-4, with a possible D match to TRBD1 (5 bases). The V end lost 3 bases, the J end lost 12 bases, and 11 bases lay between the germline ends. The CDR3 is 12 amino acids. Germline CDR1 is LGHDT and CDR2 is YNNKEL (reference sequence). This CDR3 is CASSQSGRELFF. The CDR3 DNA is TGTGCCAGCAGCCAGTCAGGGAGGGAACTGTTTTTT.

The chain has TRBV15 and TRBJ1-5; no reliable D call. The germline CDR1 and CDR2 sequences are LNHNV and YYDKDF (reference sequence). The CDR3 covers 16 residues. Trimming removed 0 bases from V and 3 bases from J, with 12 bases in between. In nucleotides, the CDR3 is TGTGCCACCAGCAGAGATGAGTTCAGGTCCAATCAGCCCCAGCATTTT. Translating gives CATSRDEFRSNQPQHF. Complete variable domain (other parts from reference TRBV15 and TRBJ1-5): DAMVIQNPRYQVTQFGKPVTLSCSQTLNHNVMYWYQQKSSQAPKLLFHYYDKDFNNEADTPDNFQSRRPNTSFCFLDIRSPGLGDTAMYLCATSRDEFRSNQPQHFGDGTRLSIL.

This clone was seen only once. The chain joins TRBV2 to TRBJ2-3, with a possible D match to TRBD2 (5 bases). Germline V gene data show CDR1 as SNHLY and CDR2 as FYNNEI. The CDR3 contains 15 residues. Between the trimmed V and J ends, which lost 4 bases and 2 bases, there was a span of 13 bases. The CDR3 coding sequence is TGTGCCAGCAGTGCGTCCCGGGGAGACACAGATACGCAGTATTTT. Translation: CASSASRGDTDTQYF.

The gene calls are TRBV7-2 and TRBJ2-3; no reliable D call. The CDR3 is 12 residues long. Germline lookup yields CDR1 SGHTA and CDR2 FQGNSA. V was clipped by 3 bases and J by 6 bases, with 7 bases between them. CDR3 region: CASSFRMDTQYF. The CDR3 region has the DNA TGTGCCAGCAGCTTCAGGATGGATACGCAGTATTTT.

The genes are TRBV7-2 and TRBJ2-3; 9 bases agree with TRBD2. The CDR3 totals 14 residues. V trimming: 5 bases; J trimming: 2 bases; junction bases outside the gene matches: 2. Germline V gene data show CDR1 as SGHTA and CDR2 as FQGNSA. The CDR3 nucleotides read TGTGCCAGCAGCGCTAGCGGGAACACAGATACGCAGTATTTT. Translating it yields CASSASGNTDTQYF. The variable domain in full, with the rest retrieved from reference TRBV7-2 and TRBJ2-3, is GAGVSQSPSNKVTEKGKDVELRCDPISGHTALYWYRQSLGQGLEFLIYFQGNSAPDKSGLPSDRFSAERTGGSVSTLTIQRTQQEDSAVYLCASSASGNTDTQYFGPGTRLTVL.

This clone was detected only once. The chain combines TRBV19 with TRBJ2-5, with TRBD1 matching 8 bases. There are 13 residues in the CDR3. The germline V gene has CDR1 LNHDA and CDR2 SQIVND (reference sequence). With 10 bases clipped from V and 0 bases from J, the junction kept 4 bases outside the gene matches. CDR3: CATMGQDQETQYF. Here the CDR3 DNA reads TGTGCCACCATGGGACAGGACCAAGAGACCCAGTACTTC.

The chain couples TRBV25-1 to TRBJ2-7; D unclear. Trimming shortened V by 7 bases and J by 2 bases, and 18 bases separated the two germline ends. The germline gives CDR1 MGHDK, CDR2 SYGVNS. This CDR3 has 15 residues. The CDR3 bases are TGTGCCAGCACCATGAATATACAACAGCCCTACGAGCAGTACTTC. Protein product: CASTMNIQQPYEQYF.

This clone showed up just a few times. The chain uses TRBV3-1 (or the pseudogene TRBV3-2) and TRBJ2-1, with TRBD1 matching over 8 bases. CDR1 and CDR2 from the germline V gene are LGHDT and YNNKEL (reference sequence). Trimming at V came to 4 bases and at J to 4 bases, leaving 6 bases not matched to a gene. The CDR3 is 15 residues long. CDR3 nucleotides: TGTGCCAGCAGCCCAGGACAGGGTAGATACAATGAGCAGTTCTTC. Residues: CASSPGQGRYNEQFF.

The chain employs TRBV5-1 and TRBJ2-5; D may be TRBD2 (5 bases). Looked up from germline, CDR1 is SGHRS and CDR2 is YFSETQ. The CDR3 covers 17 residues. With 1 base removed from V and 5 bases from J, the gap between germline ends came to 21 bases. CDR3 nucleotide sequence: TGCGCCAGCAGCTTGTTGGGTGTCCCGGGGAAAGGGGAGACCCAGTACTTC. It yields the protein CASSLLGVPGKGETQYF. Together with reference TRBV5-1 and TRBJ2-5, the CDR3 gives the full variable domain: KAGVTQTPRYLIKTRGQQVTLSCSPISGHRSVSWYQQTPGQGLQFLFEYFSETQRNKGNFPGRFSGRQFSNSRSEMNVSTLELGDSALYLCASSLLGVPGKGETQYFGPGTRLLVL.

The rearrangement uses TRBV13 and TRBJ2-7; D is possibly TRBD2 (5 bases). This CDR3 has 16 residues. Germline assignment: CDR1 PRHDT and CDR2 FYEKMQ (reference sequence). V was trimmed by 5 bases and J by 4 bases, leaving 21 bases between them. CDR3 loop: CASSLVSRGKEYEQYF. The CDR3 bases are TGTGCCAGCAGCCTAGTGTCCCGGGGAAAAGAGTACGAGCAGTACTTC.

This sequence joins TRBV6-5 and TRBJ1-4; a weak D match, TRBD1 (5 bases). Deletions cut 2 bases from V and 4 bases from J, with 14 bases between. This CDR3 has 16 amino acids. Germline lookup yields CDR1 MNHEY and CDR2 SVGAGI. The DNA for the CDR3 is TGTGCCAGCAGTTACCCAGGGACTGGTTATAATGAAAAACTGTTTTTT. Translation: CASSYPGTGYNEKLFF.

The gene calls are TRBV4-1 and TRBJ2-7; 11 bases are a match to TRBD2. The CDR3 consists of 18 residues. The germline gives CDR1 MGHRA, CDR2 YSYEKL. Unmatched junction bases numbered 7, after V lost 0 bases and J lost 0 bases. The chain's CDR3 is CASSQESSGGTTSYEQYF. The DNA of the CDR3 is TGCGCCAGCAGCCAAGAGTCTAGCGGGGGGACTACCTCCTACGAGCAGTACTTC.

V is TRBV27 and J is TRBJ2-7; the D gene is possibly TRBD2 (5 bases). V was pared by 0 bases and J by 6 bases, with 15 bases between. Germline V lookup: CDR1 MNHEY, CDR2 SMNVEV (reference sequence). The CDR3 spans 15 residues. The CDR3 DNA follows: TGTGCCAGCAGTTTATCGAGGGTTTTTAGATCCGAGCAGTACTTC. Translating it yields CASSLSRVFRSEQYF.

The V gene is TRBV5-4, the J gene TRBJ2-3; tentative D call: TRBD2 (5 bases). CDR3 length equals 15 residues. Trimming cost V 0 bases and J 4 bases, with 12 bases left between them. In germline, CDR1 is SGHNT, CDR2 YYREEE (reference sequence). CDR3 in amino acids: CASSLDGGGADTQYF. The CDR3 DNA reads TGTGCCAGCAGCTTGGACGGAGGCGGCGCAGATACGCAGTATTTT.

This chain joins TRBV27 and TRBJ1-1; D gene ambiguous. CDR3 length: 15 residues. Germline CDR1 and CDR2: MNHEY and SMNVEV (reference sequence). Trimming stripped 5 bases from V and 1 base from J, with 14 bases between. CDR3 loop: CASSAQTEGNTEAFF. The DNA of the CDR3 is TGTGCCAGCAGTGCACAGACGGAAGGGAACACTGAAGCTTTCTTT.

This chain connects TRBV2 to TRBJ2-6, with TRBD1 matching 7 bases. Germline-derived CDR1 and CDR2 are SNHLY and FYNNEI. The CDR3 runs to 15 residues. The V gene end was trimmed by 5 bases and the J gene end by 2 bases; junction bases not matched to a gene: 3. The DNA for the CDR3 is TGTGCCAGCAGTATAGACAGGGCTGGGGCCAACGTCCTGACTTTC. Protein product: CASSIDRAGANVLTF.

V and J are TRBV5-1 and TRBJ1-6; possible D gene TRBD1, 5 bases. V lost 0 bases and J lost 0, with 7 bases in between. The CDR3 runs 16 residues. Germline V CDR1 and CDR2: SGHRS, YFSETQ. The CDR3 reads CASSLAGLSYNSPLHF. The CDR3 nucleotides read TGCGCCAGCAGCTTGGCAGGGCTCTCCTATAATTCACCCCTCCACTTT.

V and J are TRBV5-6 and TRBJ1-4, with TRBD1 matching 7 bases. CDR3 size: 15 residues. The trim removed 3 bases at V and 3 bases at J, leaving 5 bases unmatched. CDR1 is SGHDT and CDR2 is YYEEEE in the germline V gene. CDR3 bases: TGTGCCAGCAGCTCCCCCGGGACAGCTAATGAAAAACTGTTTTTT. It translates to CASSSPGTANEKLFF. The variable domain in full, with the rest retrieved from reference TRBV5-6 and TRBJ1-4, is DAGVTQSPTHLIKTRGQQVTLRCSPKSGHDTVSWYQQALGQGPQFIFQYYEEEERQRGNFPDRFSGHQFPNYSSELNVNALLLGDSALYLCASSSPGTANEKLFFGSGTQLSVL.

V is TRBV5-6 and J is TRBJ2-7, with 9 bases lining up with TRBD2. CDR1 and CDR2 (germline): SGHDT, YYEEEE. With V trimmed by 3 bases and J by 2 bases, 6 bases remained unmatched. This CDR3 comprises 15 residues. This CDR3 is CASSSALAGTYEQYF. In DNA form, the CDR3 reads TGTGCCAGCAGCTCCGCACTAGCGGGTACCTACGAGCAGTACTTC. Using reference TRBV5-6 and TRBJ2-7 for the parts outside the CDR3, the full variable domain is DAGVTQSPTHLIKTRGQQVTLRCSPKSGHDTVSWYQQALGQGPQFIFQYYEEEERQRGNFPDRFSGHQFPNYSSELNVNALLLGDSALYLCASSSALAGTYEQYFGPGTRLTVT.

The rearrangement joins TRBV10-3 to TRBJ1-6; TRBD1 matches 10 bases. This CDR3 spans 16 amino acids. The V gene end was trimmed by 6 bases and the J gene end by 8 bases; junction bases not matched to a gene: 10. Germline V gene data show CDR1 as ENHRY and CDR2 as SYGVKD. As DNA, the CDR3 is TGTGCCATCAGCAGCCAGGACAGGGGGTCGGATTCACCCCTCCACTTT. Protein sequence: CAISSQDRGSDSPLHF.

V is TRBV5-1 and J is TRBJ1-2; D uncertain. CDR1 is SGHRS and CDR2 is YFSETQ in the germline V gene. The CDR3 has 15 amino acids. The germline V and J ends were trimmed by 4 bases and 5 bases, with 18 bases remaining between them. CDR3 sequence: CASSPEVTRRYGYTF. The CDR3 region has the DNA TGCGCCAGCAGCCCGGAGGTGACGAGGAGGTATGGCTACACCTTC. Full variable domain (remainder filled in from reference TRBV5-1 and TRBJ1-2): KAGVTQTPRYLIKTRGQQVTLSCSPISGHRSVSWYQQTPGQGLQFLFEYFSETQRNKGNFPGRFSGRQFSNSRSEMNVSTLELGDSALYLCASSPEVTRRYGYTFGSGTRLTVV.